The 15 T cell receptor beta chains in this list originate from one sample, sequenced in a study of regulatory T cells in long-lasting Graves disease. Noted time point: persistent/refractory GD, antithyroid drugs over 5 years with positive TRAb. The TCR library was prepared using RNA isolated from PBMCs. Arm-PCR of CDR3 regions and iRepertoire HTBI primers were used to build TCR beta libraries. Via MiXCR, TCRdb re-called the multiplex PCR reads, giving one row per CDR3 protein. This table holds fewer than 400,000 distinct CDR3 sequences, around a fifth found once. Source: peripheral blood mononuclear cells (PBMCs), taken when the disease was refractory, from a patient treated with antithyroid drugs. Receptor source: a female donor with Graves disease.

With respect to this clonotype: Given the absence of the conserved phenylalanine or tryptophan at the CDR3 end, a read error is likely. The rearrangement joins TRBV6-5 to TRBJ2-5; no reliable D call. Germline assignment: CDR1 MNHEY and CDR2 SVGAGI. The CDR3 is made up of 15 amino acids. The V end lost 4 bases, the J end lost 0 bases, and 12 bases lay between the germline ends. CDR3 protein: CASSFSGRYQETQYL. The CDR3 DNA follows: TGTGCCAGCAGTTTTAGTGGACGGTACCAAGAGACCCAGTACCTC.

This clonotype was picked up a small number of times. Here the CDR3 reads CASIQRPGQTNEKLFF. The CDR3, as DNA: TGTGCCAGCATCCAGCGCCCGGGACAGACTAATGAAAAACTGTTTTTT. J is TRBJ1-4 and V is TRBV5-5; 7 nucleotides match TRBD1. CDR1 and CDR2 (germline): SGHKS, YYEKEE (reference sequence). Unmatched junction bases numbered 10, after V lost 6 bases and J lost 2 bases. The CDR3 runs 16 residues.

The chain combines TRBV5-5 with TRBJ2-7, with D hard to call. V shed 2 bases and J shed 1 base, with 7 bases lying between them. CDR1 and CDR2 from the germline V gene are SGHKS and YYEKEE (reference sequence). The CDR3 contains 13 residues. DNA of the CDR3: TGTGCCAGCAGCTTTTGGCAGTCCTACGAGCAGTACTTC. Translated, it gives CASSFWQSYEQYF.

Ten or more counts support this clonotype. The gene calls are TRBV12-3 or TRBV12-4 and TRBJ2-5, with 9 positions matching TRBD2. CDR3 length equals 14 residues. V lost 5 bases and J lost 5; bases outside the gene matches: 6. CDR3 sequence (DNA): TGTGCCAGCAGTCTTAGCGGGAGTGATGAGACCCAGTACTTC. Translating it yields CASSLSGSDETQYF.

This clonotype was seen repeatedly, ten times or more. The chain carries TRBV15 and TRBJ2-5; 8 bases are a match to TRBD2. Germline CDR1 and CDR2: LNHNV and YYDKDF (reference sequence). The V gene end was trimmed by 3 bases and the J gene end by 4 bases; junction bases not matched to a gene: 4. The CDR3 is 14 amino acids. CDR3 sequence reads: CATSSRLARETQYF. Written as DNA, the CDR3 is TGTGCCACCAGCAGCAGACTAGCGCGAGAGACCCAGTACTTC.

The CDR3 loop reads CASNGGSGADTQYF. CDR3 in DNA: TGTGCCAGCAATGGGGGATCCGGGGCAGATACGCAGTATTTT. This rearrangement joins TRBV28 to TRBJ2-3, with D perhaps being TRBD1 or TRBD2 (5 bases each). CDR1 and CDR2 from the germline V gene are MDHEN and SYDVKM. CDR3 length: 14 amino acids. Trimming shortened V by 7 bases and J by 4 bases, and 15 bases separated the two germline ends. The full variable domain, completed using reference TRBV28 and TRBJ2-3, is DVKVTQSSRYLVKRTGEKVFLECVQDMDHENMFWYRQDPGLGLRLIYFSYDVKMKEKGDIPEGYSVSREKKERFSLILESASTNQTSMYLCASNGGSGADTQYFGPGTRLTVL.

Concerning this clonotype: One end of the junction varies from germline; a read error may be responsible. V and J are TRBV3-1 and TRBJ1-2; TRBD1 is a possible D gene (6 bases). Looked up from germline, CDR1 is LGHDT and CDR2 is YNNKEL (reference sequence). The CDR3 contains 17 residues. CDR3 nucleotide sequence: TGTGCCAGCAGCCTCAAGATAGGTGGGGGGCGCCGGTATGACTACACCTTC. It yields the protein CASSLKIGGGRRYDYTF.

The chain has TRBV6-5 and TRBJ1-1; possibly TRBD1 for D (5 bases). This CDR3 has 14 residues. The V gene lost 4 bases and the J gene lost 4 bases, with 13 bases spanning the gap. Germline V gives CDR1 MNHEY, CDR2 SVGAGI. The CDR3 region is CASSSFMGGTEAFF. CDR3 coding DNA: TGTGCCAGCAGTTCCTTTATGGGGGGCACTGAAGCTTTCTTT.

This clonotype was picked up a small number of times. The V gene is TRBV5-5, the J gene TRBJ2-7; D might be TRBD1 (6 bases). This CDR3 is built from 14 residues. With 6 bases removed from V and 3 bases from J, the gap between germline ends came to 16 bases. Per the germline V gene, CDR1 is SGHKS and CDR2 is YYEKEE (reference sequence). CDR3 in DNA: TGTGCCAGCACCCCTGACACAGGGATCTACGAGCAGTACTTC. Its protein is CASTPDTGIYEQYF. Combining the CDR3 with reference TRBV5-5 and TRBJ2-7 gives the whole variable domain DAGVTQSPTHLIKTRGQQVTLRCSPISGHKSVSWYQQVLGQGPQFIFQYYEKEERGRGNFPDRFSARQFPNYSSELNVNALLLGDSALYLCASTPDTGIYEQYFGPGTRLTVT.

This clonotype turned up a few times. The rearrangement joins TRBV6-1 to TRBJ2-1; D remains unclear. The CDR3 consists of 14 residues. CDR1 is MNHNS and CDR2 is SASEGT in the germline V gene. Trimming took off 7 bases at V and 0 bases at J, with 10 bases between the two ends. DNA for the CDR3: TGTGCCAGCATATGGTCCAGCTCCTACAATGAGCAGTTCTTC. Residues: CASIWSSSYNEQFF.

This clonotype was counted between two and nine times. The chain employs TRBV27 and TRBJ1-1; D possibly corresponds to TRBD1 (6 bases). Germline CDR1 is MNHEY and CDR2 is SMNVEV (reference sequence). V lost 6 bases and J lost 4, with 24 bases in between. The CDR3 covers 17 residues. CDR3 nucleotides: TGTGCCAGCAGCCATTCAACCCGACAGGTCGGGGGCACTGAAGCTTTCTTT. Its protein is CASSHSTRQVGGTEAFF.

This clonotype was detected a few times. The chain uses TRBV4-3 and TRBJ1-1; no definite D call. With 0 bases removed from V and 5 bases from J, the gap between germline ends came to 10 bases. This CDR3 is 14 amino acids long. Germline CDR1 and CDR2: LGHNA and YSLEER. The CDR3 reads CASSQDRAATEAFF. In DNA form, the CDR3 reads TGCGCCAGCAGCCAAGACAGAGCCGCTACTGAAGCTTTCTTT.

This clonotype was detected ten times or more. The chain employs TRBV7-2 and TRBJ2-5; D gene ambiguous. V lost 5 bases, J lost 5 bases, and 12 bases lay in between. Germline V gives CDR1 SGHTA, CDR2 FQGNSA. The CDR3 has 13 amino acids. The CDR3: CASSPVGWETQYF. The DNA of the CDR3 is TGTGCCAGCAGCCCCGTTGGGTGGGAGACCCAGTACTTC.

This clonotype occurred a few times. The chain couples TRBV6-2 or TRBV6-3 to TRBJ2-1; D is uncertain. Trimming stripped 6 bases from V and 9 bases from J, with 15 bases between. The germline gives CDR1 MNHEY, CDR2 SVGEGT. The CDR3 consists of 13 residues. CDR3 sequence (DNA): TGTGCCAGCAGCTTCTCCTCGAAAGGTGAGCAGTTCTTC. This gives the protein CASSFSSKGEQFF.

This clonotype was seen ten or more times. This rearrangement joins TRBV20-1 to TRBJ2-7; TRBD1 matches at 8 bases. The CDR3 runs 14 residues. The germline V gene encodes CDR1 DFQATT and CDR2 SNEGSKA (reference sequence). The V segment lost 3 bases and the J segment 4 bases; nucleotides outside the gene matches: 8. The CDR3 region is CSASFTQGAYEQYF. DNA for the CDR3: TGCAGTGCTAGTTTTACGCAGGGGGCGTACGAGCAGTACTTC.